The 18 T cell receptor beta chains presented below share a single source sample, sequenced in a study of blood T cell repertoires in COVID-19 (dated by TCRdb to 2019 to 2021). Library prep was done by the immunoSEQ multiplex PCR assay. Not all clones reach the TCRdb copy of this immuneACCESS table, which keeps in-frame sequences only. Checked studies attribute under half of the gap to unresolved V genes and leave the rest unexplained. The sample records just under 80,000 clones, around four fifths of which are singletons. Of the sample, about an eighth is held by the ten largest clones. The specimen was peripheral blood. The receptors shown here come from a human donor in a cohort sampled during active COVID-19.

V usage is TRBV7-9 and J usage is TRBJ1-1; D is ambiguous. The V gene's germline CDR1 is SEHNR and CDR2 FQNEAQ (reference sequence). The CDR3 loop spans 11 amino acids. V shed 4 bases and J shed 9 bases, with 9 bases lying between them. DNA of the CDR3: TGTGCCAGCAGCTCTATCGACAAAGCTTTCTTT. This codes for CASSSIDKAFF.

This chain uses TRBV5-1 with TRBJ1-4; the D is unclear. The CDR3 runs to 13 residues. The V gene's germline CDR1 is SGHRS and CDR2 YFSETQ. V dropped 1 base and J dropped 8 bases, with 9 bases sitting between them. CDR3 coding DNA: TGCGCCAGCAGCTTGCGCGGGGAGGAAAAACTGTTTTTT. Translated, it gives CASSLRGEEKLFF. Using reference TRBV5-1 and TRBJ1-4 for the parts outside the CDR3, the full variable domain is KAGVTQTPRYLIKTRGQQVTLSCSPISGHRSVSWYQQTPGQGLQFLFEYFSETQRNKGNFPGRFSGRQFSNSRSEMNVSTLELGDSALYLCASSLRGEEKLFFGSGTQLSVL.

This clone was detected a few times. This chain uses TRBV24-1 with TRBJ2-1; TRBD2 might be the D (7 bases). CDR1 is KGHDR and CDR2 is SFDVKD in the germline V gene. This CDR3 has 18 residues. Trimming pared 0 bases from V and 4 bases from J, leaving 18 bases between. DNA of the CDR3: TGTGCCACCAGTGATTTGGACGGGGGAGGGGGATCTTACAATGAGCAGTTCTTC. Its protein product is CATSDLDGGGGSYNEQFF.

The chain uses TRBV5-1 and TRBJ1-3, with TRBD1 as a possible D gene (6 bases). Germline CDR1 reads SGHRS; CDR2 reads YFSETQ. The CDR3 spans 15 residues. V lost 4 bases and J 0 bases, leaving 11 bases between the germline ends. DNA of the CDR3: TGCGCCAGCAGCCCCTGGACAGTCTCTGGAAACACCATATATTTT. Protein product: CASSPWTVSGNTIYF.

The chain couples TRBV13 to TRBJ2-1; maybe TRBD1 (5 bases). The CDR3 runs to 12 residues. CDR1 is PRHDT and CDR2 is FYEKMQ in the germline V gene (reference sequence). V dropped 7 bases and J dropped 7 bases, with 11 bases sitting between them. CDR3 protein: CASNQGSNEQFF. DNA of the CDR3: TGTGCCAGCAATCAGGGTAGTAATGAGCAGTTCTTC.

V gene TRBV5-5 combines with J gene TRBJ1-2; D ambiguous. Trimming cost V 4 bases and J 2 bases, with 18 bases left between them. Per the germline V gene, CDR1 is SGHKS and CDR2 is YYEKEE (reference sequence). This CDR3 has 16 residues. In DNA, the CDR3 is TGTGCCAGCAGCCAGAACCCCTGGGCCGAGAACTATGGCTACACCTTC. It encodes CASSQNPWAENYGYTF.

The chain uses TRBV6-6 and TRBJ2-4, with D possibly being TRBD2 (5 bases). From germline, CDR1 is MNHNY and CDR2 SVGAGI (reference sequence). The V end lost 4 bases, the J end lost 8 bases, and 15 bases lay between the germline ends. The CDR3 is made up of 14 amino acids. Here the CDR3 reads CASSFAPERDIQYF. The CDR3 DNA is TGTGCCAGCAGTTTCGCACCGGAGAGGGACATTCAGTACTTC.

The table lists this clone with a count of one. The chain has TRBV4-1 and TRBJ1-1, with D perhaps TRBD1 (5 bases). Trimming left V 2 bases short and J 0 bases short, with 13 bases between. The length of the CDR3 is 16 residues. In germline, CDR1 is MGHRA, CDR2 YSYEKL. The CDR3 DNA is TGCGCCAGCAGCCAATACGGACATCAGATGAACACTGAAGCTTTCTTT. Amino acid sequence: CASSQYGHQMNTEAFF.

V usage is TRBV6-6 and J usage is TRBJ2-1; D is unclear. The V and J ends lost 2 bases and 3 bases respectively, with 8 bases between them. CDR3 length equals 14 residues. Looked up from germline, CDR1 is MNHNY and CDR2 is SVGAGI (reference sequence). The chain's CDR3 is CASSYPPGYNEQFF. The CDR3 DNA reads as TGTGCCAGCAGTTACCCGCCAGGCTACAATGAGCAGTTCTTC.

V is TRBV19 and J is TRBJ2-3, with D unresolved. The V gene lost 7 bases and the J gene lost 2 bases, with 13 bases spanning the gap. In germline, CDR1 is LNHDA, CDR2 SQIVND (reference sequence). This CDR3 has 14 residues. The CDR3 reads CASKPPTATDTQYF. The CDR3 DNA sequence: TGTGCCAGTAAACCCCCGACTGCCACAGATACGCAGTATTTT. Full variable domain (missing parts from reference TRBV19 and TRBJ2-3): DGGITQSPKYLFRKEGQNVTLSCEQNLNHDAMYWYRQDPGQGLRLIYYSQIVNDFQKGDIAEGYSVSREKKESFPLTVTSAQKNPTAFYLCASKPPTATDTQYFGPGTRLTVL.

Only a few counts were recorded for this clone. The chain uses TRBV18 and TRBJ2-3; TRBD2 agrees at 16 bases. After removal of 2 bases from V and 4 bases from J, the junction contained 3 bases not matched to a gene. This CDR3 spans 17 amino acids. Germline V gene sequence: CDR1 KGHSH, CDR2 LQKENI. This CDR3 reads CASSPSGTSGRADTQYF. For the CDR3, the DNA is TGTGCCAGCTCACCATCCGGGACTAGCGGGAGGGCAGATACGCAGTATTTT.

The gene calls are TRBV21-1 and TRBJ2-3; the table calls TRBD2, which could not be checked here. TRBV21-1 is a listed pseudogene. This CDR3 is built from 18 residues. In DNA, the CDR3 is TGTGCCAGCAGCAAAACCGCCGAGCGGGGGGCCTACACAGATACGCAGTATTTT. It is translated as CASSKTAERGAYTDTQYF.

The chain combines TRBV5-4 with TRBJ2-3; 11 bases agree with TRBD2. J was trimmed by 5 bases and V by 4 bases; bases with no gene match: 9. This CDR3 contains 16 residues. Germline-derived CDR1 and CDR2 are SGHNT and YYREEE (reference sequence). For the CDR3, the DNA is TGTGCCAGCAGCAGATTACTAGCGGGAGAGGAAGATACGCAGTATTTT. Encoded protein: CASSRLLAGEEDTQYF.

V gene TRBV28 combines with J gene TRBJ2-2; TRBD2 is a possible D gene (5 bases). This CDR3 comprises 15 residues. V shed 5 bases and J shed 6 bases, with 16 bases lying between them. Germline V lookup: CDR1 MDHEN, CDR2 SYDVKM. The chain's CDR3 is CASSTPLEAAGELFF. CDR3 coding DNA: TGTGCCAGCAGTACCCCACTAGAGGCCGCCGGGGAGCTGTTTTTT.

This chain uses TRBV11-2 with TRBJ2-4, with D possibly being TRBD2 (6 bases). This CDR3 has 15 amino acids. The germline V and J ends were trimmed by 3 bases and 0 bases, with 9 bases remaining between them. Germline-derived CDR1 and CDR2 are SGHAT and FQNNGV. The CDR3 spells CASSFGGTAKNIQYF. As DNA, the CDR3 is TGTGCCAGCAGCTTTGGCGGGACAGCCAAAAACATTCAGTACTTC. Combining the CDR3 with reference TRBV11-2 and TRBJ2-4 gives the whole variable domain EAGVAQSPRYKIIEKRQSVAFWCNPISGHATLYWYQQILGQGPKLLIQFQNNGVVDDSQLPKDRFSAERLKGVDSTLKIQPAKLEDSAVYLCASSFGGTAKNIQYFGAGTRLSVL.

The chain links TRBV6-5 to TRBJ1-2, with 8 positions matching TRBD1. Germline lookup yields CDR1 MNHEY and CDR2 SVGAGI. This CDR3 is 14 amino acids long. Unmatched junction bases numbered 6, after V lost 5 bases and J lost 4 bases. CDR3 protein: CASSQGAGAYGYTF. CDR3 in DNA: TGTGCCAGCAGTCAGGGGGCTGGGGCCTATGGCTACACCTTC.

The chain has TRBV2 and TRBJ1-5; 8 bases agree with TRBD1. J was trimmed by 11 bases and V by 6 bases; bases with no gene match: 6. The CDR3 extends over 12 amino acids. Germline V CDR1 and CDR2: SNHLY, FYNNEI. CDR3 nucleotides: TGTGCCAGCAGCCAGACAGGGGAGGCCCAGCATTTT. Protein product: CASSQTGEAQHF.

CDR3 coding DNA: TGTGCCAGCAGCTTGGGTGGGGCGGAAGCTGGTTATGGCTACACCTTC. Residues: CASSLGGAEAGYGYTF. The V and J genes are TRBV5-4 and TRBJ1-2, with D possibly matching TRBD1 (5 bases). This CDR3 has 16 amino acids. Germline V gives CDR1 SGHNT, CDR2 YYREEE (reference sequence). The V end was cut by 0 bases, the J end by 5 bases, with 17 bases between.